Sequencing of this T cell receptor (beta chain) was carried out in a study of shared clonotypes between healthy human individuals. Whole-study findings and limits: Among non-shared clonotypes, generation probabilities were lower than among those shared by all four donors. Clonotype sharing across donors was expected to vary with sequencing depth.

Clones were read by immunoSEQ multiplex PCR, and TCRdb kept only the in-frame ones, dropping some. The sample lists about 2.4 million clones; more than 90% were seen once. About this clone: Its antigen is not known.

The sequencing input was naive CD4+ T cells sorted from blood. Subset denoted: CD45RA+ positively selected. This receptor was identified in a man aged 18-30 years in good health.

As DNA, the CDR3 is TGTGCCAGCAGTCAGACAGGGGGAACCTATGGCTACACCTTC. The encoded protein is CASSQTGGTYGYTF. The rearrangement joins TRBV6-5 to TRBJ1-2; 9 nucleotides line up with TRBD1. This CDR3 comprises 14 residues. Germline loops: CDR1 MNHEY, CDR2 SVGAGI. V trimming: 5 bases; J trimming: 4 bases; junction bases outside the gene matches: 5.